This passage covers 3 T cell receptor beta chains from one sample sequenced in a study of blood T cell repertoires in COVID-19. Sequencing used immunoSEQ multiplex PCR; TCRdb keeps in-frame clones, though not all of them. The table lists approximately 470,000 clones, approximately 83% of them singletons. What was sequenced was peripheral blood. The source of these receptors is a human donor in a cohort sampled during active COVID-19.

The chain recombines TRBV30 with TRBJ2-7; 9 bases are shared with TRBD2. CDR1 is GTSNPN, CDR2 SVGIG, per germline (reference sequence). The V segment lost 4 bases and the J segment 2 bases; nucleotides outside the gene matches: 9. The CDR3 has 15 residues. CDR3 nucleotide sequence: TGTGCCTGGAACTCTCTAGCGGGAACGACCTACGAGCAGTACTTC. Protein sequence: CAWNSLAGTTYEQYF. Looking up the rest from reference TRBV30 and TRBJ2-7 gives the full variable domain: SQTIHQWPATLVQPVGSPLSLECTVEGTSNPNLYWYRQAAGRGLQLLFYSVGIGQISSEVPQNLSASRPQDRQFILSSKKLLLSDSGFYLCAWNSLAGTTYEQYFGPGTRLTVT.

The chain is built from TRBV7-8 and TRBJ2-7, with no clear D. There are 12 residues in the CDR3. The germline gives CDR1 SGHVS, CDR2 FQNEAQ. V was pared by 1 base and J by 5 bases, with 6 bases between. CDR3 residues: CASSLDRDEQYF. The CDR3 DNA reads TGTGCCAGCAGCTTAGATCGGGACGAGCAGTACTTC. The full variable domain, with the rest looked up from reference TRBV7-8 and TRBJ2-7, is GAGVSQSPRYKVAKRGQDVALRCDPISGHVSLFWYQQALGQGPEFLTYFQNEAQLDKSGLPSDRFFAERPEGSVSTLKIQRTQQEDSAVYLCASSLDRDEQYFGPGTRLTVT.

The chain employs TRBV6-4 and TRBJ1-1; D perhaps matches TRBD1 (6 bases). This CDR3 has 12 residues. The V end was cut by 8 bases, the J end by 8 bases, with 15 bases between. Germline V gene sequence: CDR1 MRHNA, CDR2 SNTAGT. As DNA, the CDR3 is TGTGCCAGCTGGGACAAAGGCGCCGAAGCTTTCTTT. This gives the protein CASWDKGAEAFF.